This TCR beta chain was recovered during a study of T cells after yellow fever vaccination. Trimming shortened V by 0 bases and J by 1 base, and 16 bases separated the two germline ends. This CDR3 contains 17 residues. Germline values: CDR1 MNHEY, CDR2 SVGAGI. In TCRdb, the 5' RACE reads were re-called with MiXCR into one record per CDR3 protein. There are approximately 70,000 distinct CDR3 sequences in the sample; less than 8.5% occur only once, and about 39% lies in the top ten. This clonotype came up many times. This sequence was found in a man in his late teens or twenties who received the YFV17D yellow fever vaccine. The sequenced sample was CD8+ T cells sorted from PBMCs, obtained about 41 days after the first yellow fever vaccination. The V and J genes are TRBV6-5 and TRBJ2-7, with D tentatively TRBD1 or TRBD2 (5 bases each). The CDR3 region is CASSYSPVGQRSYEQYF. The CDR3 nucleotides read TGTGCCAGCAGTTACTCTCCAGTGGGGCAGCGGTCCTACGAGCAGTACTTC.